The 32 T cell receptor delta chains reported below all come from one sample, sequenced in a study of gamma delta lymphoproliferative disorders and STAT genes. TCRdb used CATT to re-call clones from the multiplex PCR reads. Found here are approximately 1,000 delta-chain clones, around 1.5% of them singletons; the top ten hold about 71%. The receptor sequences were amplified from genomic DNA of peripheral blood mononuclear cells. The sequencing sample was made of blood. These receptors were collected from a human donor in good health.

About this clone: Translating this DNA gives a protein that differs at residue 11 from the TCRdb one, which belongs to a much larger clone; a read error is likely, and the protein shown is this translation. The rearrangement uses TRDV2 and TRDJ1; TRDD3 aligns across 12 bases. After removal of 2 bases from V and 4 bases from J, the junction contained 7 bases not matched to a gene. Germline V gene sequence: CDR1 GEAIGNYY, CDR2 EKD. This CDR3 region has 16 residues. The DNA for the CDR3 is TGTGCCTGTGACAGTTTACTGGGGGATACCATCGATAAACTCATCTTT. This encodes CACDSLLGDTIDKLIF.

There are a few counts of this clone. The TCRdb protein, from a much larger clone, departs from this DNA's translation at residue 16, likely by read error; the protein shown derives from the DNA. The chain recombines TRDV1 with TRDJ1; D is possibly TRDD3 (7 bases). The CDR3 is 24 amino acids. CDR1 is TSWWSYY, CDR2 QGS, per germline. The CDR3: CALGESIGFPAFPRNRGITVKLIF. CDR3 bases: TGTGCTCTTGGGGAATCGATCGGGTTCCCAGCCTTCCCGAGGAACCGGGGGATTACCGTTAAACTCATCTTT.

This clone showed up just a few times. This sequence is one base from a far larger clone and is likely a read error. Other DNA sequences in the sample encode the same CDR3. The CDR3 region is CACDPLYTLGSKYTDKLIF. The CDR3 coding sequence is TGTGCCTGTGACCCTCTCTACACCTTGGGTTCTAAGTACACCGACAAACTCATCTTT. The chain has TRDV2 and TRDJ1, with D hard to call. This CDR3 spans 19 amino acids. Per germline, CDR1 GEAIGNYY and CDR2 EKD.

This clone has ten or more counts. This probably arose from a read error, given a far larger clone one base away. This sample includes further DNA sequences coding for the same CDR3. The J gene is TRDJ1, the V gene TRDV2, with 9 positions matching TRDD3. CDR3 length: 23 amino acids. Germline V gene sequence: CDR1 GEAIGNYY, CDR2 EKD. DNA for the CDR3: TGTGCCTGTGACACACGTGGGGCAATTACTGGGGGAGCCAGGCCCCCAAACACCGATAAACTTATCTTT. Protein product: CACDTRGAITGGARPPNTDKLIF.

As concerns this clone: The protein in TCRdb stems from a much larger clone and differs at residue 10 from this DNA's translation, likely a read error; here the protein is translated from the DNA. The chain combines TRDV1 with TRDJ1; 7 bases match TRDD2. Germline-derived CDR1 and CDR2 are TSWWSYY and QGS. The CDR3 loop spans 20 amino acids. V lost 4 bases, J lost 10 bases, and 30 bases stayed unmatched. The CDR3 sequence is CALGGPHPSCVGRSYRGLIF. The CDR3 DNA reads TGTGCTCTTGGGGGCCCACATCCTTCCTGCGTGGGGAGGTCGTACCGGGGACTCATCTTT.

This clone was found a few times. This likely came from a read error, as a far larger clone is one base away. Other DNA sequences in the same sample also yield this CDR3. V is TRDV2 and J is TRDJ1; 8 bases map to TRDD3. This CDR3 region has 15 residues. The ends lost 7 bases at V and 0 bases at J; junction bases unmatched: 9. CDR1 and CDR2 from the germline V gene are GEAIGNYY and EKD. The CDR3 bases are TGTGCCTGCGACTCTGTACTGGGGGACACCGATAAACTCATCTTT. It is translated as CACDSVLGDTDKLIF.

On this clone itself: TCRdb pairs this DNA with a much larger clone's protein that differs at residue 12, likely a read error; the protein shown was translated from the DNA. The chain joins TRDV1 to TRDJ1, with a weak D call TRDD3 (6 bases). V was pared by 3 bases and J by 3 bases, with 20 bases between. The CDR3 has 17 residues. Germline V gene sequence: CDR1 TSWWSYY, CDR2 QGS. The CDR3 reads CALGDPVRGRGADKLIF. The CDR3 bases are TGTGCTCTTGGGGACCCGGTTCGGGGGAGAGGCGCCGATAAACTCATCTTT.

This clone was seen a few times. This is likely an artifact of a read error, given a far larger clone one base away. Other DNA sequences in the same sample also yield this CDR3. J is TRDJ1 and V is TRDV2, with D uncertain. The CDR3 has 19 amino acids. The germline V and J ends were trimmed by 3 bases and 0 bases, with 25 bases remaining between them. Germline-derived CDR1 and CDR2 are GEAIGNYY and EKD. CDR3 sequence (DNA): TGTGCCTGTGACCCTCTCTACACCTTGGGCTCTAAGTACACCGATAAACTCATCTTT. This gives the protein CACDPLYTLGSKYTDKLIF.

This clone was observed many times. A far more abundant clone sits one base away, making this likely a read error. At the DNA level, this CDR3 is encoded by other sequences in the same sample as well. The CDR3 DNA reads as TGTGCTCTTGGGGGACTATATCCGGGGGCCGAGTATTCCGATAAACTCATCTTC. Amino acid sequence: CALGGLYPGAEYSDKLIF. V usage is TRDV1 and J usage is TRDJ1, with D possibly matching TRDD3 (5 bases). In germline, CDR1 is TSWWSYY, CDR2 QGS. The CDR3 is 18 amino acids.

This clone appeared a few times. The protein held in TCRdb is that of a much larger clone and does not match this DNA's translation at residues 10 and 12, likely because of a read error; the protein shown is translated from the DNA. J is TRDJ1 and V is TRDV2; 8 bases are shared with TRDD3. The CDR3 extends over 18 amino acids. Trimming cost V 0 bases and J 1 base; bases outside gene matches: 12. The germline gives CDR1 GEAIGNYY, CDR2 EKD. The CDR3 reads CACDTLELGGGTTDKLIF. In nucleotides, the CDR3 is TGTGCCTGTGACACCCTCGAACTGGGGGGTGGTACCACCGATAAACTCATCTTT.

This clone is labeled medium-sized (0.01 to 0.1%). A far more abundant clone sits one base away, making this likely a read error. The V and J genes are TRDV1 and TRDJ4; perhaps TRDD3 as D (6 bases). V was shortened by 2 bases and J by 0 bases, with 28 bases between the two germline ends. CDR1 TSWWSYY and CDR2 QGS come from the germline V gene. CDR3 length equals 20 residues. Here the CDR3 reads CALGEGWDPSTVLGARPLIF. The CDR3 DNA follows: TGTGCTCTTGGGGAAGGGTGGGATCCTTCTACCGTACTGGGAGCCAGACCCCTGATCTTT.

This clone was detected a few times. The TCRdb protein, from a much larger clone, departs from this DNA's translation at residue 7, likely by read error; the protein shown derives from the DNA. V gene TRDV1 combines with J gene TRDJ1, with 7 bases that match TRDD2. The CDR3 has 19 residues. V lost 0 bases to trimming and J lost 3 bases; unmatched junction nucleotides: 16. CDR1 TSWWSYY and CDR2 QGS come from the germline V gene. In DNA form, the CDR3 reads TGTGCTCTTGGGGAACTTCCCTTCCTTTCTCCTTCTCGGCCCGATAAACTCATCTTT. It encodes CALGELPFLSPSRPDKLIF.

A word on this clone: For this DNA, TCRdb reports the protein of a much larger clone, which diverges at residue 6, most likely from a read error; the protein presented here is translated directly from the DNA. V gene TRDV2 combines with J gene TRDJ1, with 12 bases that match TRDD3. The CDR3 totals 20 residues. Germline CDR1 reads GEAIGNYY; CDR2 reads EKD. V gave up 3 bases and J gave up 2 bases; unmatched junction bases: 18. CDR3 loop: CACDPFATGGYNLPTDKLIF. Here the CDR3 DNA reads TGTGCCTGTGACCCGTTTGCAACTGGGGGATACAATCTCCCGACCGATAAACTCATCTTT.

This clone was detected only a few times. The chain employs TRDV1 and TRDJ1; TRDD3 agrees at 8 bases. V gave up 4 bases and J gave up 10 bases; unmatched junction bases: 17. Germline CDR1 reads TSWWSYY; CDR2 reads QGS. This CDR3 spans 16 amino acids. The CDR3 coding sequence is TGTGCTCTTGGGGTTATACTCTACTGGGGGGATAGGGCACTCATCTTT. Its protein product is CALGVILYWGDRALIF.

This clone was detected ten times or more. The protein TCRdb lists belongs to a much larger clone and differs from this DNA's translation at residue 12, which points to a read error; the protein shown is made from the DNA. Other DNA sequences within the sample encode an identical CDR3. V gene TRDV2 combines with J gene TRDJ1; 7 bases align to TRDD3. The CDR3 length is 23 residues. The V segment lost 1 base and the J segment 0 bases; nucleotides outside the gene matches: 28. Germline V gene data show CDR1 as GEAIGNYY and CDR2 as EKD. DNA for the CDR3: TGTGCCTGTGACACACGTGGGGCAATTACTGGGGAAGCCAGGCCCCCAAACACCGATAAACTCATCTTT. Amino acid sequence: CACDTRGAITGEARPPNTDKLIF.

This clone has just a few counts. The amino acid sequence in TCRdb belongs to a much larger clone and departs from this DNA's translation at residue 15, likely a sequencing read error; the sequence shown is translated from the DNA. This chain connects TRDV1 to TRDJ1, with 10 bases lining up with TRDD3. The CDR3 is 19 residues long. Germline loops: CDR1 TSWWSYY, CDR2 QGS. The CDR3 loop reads CALGELEGGYDWVTGKLIF. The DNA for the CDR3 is TGTGCTCTTGGGGAACTAGAAGGGGGATACGATTGGGTCACCGGTAAACTCATCTTT.

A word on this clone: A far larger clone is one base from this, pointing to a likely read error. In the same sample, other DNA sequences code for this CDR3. The CDR3 is CACDPLATGGYNLPTDKLIF. The CDR3 DNA reads as TGTGCCTGTGACCCGCTTGCAACCGGGGGATACAATCTCCCGACCGATAAACTCATCTTT. The V and J genes are TRDV2 and TRDJ1; 9 nucleotides agree with TRDD3. From germline, CDR1 is GEAIGNYY and CDR2 EKD. Trimming took 3 bases from V and 2 from J; bases not matched to a gene: 21. The CDR3 spans 20 residues.

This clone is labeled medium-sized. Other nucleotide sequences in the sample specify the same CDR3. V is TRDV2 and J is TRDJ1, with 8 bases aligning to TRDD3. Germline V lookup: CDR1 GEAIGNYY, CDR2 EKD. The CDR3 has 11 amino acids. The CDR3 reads CAGIRPDKLIF. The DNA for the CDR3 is TGTGCTGGGATACGACCCGATAAACTCATCTTT.

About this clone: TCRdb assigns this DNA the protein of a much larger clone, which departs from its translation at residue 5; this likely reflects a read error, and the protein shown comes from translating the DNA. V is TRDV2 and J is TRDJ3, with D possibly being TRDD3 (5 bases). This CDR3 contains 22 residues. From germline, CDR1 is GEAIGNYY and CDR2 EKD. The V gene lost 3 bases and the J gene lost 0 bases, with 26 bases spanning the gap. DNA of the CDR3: TGTGCCTGTGACGCCATCCGGGGGCTCCCCCGAGTAGGCTCCTGGGACACCCGACAGATGTTTTTC. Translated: CACDAIRGLPRVGSWDTRQMFF.

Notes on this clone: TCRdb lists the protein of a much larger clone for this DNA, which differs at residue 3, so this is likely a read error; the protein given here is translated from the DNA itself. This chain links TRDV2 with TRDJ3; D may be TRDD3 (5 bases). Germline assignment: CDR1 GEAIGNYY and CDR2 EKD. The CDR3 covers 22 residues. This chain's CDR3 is CARDTIRGLPRVGSWDTRQMFF. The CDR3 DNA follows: TGTGCCCGTGACACCATCCGGGGGCTCCCCCGAGTAGGCTCCTGGGACACCCGACAGATGTTTTTC.

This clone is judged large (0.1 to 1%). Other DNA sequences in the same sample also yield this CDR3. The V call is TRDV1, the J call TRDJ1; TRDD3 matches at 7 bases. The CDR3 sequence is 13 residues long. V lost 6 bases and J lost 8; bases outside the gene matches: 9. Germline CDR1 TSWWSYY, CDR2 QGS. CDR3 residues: CALGAVGDPKLIF. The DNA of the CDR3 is TGTGCTCTTGGAGCTGTGGGGGACCCAAAACTCATCTTT.

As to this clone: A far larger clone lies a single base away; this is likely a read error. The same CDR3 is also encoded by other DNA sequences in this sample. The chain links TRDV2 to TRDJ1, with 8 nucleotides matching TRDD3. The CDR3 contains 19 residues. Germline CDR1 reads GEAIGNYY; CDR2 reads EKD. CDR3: CACDTFPTRGIVGSDKLIF. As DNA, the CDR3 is TGTGCCTGTGACACCTTCCCCACTAGGGGGATAGTGGGGTCCGATAAGCTCATCTTT.

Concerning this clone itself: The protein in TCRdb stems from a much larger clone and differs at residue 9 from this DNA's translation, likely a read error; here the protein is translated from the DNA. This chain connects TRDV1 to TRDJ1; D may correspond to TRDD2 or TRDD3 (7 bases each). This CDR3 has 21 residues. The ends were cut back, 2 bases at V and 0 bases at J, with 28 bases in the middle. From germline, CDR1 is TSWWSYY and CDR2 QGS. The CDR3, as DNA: TGTGCTCTTGGGGAATTCCTACGGGATGGCTGGGGGTCCCTGTACACCGATAAACTCATCTTT. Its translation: CALGEFLRDGWGSLYTDKLIF.

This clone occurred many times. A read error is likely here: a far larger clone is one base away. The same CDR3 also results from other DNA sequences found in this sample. The CDR3 is CALGELANSYWGTGLPHPTDKLIF. Written as DNA, the CDR3 is TGTGCTCTTGGGGAACTAGCAAACTCGTACTGGGGGACGGGTCTGCCCCACCCGACTGATAAACTCATCTTT. The chain links TRDV1 to TRDJ1, with 9 bases fitting TRDD3. CDR1 is TSWWSYY and CDR2 is QGS in the germline V gene. The CDR3 totals 24 residues. The V gene end was trimmed by 0 bases and the J gene end by 5 bases; junction bases not matched to a gene: 31.

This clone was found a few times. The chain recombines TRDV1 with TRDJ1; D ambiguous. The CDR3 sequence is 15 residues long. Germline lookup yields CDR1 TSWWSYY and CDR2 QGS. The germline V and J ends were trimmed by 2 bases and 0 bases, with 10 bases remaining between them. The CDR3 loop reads CALGEREADTDKLIF. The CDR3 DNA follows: TGTGCTCTTGGGGAAAGGGAGGCAGACACCGATAAACTCATCTTT.

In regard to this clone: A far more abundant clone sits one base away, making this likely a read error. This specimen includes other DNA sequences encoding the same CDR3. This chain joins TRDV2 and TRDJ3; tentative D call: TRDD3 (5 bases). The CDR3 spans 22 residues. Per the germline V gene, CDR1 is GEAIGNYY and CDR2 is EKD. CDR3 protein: CACDTIRGLPRVGSWDTRQMFF. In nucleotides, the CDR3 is TGTGCTTGTGACACCATCCGGGGGCTCCCCCGAGTAGGCTCCTGGGACACCCGACAGATGTTTTTC.

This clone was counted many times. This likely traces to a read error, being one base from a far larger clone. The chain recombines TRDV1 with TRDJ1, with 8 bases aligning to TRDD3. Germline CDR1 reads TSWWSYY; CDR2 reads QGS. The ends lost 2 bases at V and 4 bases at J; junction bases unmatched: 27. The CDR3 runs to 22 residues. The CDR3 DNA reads TGTGCTCTTGGGGAATTGCCCCTTCCCATTCCCCCCATAGGGATACGCGGCGATAAACTCATCTTT. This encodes CALGELPLPIPPIGIRGDKLIF.

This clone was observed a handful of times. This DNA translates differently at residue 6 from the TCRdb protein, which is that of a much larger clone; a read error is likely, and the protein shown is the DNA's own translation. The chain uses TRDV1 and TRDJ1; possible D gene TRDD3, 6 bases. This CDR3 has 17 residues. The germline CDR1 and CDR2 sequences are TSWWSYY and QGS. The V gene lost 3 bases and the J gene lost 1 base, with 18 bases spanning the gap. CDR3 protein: CALGDLVRGRGTDKLIF. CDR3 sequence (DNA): TGTGCTCTTGGGGACCTGGTTCGGGGGAGAGGCACCGATAAACTCATCTTT.

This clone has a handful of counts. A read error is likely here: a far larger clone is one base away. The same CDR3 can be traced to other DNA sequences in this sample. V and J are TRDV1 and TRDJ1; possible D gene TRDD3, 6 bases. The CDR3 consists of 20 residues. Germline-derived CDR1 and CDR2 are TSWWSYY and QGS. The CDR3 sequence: CALGGSYFWGIDQGADKLIF. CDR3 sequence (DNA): TGTGCTCTTGGGGGCTCCTATTTCTGGGGAATTGACCAAGGCGCCGACAAACTCATCTTT.

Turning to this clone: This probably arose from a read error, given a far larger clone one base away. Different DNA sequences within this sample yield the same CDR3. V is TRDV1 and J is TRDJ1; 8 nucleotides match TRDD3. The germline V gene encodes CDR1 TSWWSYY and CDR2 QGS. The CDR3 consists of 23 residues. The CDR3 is CALCGGTYPVLGASIIRADKLIF. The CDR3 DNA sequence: TGTGCCCTCTGCGGTGGGACCTACCCCGTACTGGGGGCCTCGATAATACGGGCCGATAAACTCATCTTT.

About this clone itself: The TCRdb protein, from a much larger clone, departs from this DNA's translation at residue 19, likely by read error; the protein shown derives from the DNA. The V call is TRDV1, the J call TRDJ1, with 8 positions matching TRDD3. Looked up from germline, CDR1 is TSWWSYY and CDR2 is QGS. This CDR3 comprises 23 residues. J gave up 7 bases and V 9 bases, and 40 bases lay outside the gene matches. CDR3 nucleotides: TGTGCTCTCTGCGGTGGGACCTACCCCGTACTGGGGGCCTCGATAATACGGGCCGGTAAACTCATCTTT. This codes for CALCGGTYPVLGASIIRAGKLIF.

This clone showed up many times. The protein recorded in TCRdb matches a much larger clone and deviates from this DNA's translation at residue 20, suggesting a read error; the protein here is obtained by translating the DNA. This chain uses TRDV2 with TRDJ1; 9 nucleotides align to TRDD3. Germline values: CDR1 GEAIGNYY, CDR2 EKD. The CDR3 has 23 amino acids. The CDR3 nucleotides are TGTGCCTGTGACACACGTGGGGCAATTACTGGGGGAGCCAGGCCCCCAAACACCGATAGACTCATCTTT. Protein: CACDTRGAITGGARPPNTDRLIF.